One T cell receptor beta chain is described in this entry. In the original workflow: Estimation of nucleated cell counts was performed using reference gene primer amplification. The repertoire was sequenced with immunoSEQ multiplex PCR; TCRdb's copy has only in-frame clones and lacks some. That table gives V, J and clone size, and the DNA gave D and trimming. The table lists 52,000 or so clones, 90% of them singletons. This entry belongs to a study of blood T cell repertoires in COVID-19. Looking at the study overall: Samples representing acute and convalescent COVID-19 were sourced from the United States, Italy and Spain.

CDR1 and CDR2 (germline): SGHRS, YFSETQ. V was shortened by 4 bases and J by 5 bases, with 18 bases between the two germline ends. This CDR3 has 15 residues. Material for sequencing was peripheral blood. This receptor was obtained from a human donor in a cohort sampled during active COVID-19. This chain connects TRBV5-1 to TRBJ1-2; D is possibly TRBD1 (5 bases). The CDR3 spells CASSQVPVGGYGYTF. The CDR3 coding sequence is TGCGCCAGCAGCCAGGTTCCGGTGGGGGGTTATGGCTACACCTTC.